A selection of T cell receptor beta chains follows, all from one sample in a study of tissue T cells after allogeneic stem cell transplantation. Using immunoSEQ multiplex PCR, the repertoire was profiled, and TCRdb retains in-frame clones only, with some absent. The data show about 2,000 clones, around two thirds seen once. The sample consisted of ileal tissue, taken at autopsy. These receptors were taken from a male patient aged 60 or older with steroid-refractory graft-versus-host disease after an allogeneic stem cell transplant. A subset of T cells may come from the graft donor. The conserved cysteine and the conserved F or W are not part of the CDR3 here. The D gene is left open where the match is weak.

CDR3aa: ASSAEVNTEAF; len: 11; j_gene: TRBJ1-1; v_gene: TRBV7-9; d_gene: -
CDR3aa: ASSLASGIYEQY; len: 12; j_gene: TRBJ2-7; v_gene: TRBV7-2; d_gene: TRBD2
CDR3aa: ASSQVFYGQAGTGNTIY; len: 17; j_gene: TRBJ1-3; v_gene: TRBV4-1; d_gene: TRBD1
CDR3aa: ASSSRGLGYGYT; len: 12; j_gene: TRBJ1-2; v_gene: TRBV6-5; d_gene: TRBD1
CDR3aa: ASSIALGGQTYEQY; len: 14; j_gene: TRBJ2-7; v_gene: TRBV19; d_gene: -
CDR3aa: ASSPRGASGGPSYNEQF; len: 17; j_gene: TRBJ2-1; v_gene: TRBV4-1; d_gene: TRBD2
CDR3aa: ASSYAVTGGGEKLF; len: 14; j_gene: TRBJ1-4; v_gene: TRBV6-5; d_gene: TRBD1
CDR3aa: ASSAGPPSSYNSPLH; len: 15; j_gene: TRBJ1-6; v_gene: TRBV9; d_gene: -
CDR3aa: ASSQDWPANQPQH; len: 13; j_gene: TRBJ1-5; v_gene: TRBV4-1; d_gene: -
CDR3aa: ASSSARGGETQY; len: 12; j_gene: TRBJ2-5; v_gene: TRBV5-6; d_gene: TRBD2
CDR3aa: ASSIAWGSNQPQH; len: 13; j_gene: TRBJ1-5; v_gene: TRBV19; d_gene: -
CDR3aa: ASSQQGREAF; len: 10; j_gene: TRBJ1-1; v_gene: TRBV3-1/TRBV3-2; d_gene: -
CDR3aa: ASSQFFRGGYFETQY; len: 15; j_gene: TRBJ2-5; v_gene: TRBV4-2; d_gene: -
CDR3aa: ASSPPGQGIGYEQY; len: 14; j_gene: TRBJ2-7; v_gene: TRBV18; d_gene: TRBD1
CDR3aa: ATSQDSYGYT; len: 10; j_gene: TRBJ1-2; v_gene: TRBV15; d_gene: -
CDR3aa: ARRWGAGGGETQY; len: 13; j_gene: TRBJ2-5; v_gene: TRBV5-6; d_gene: TRBD2
CDR3aa: ASSRDRDGAYEQY; len: 13; j_gene: TRBJ2-7; v_gene: TRBV4-1; d_gene: -